Given below is one TCR beta chain in context. A junction boundary mismatches the germline segment, possibly from a read error. The same CDR3 is also encoded by other DNA sequences in this sample. Germline assignment: CDR1 LNHNV and CDR2 YYDKDF (reference sequence). This CDR3 is built from 13 residues. TCRdb's table, derived via immunoSEQ multiplex PCR, lists solely in-frame clones and lacks some. The sample lists some 140,000 clones, about 90% occurring once. This specimen belongs to a study of T cell responses to AZD1222 COVID-19 vaccine. V usage is TRBV15 and J usage is TRBJ2-2, with D uncertain. The starting material was peripheral blood, obtained on day 0 of AZD1222 vaccination. The receptor comes from an adult in good health. CDR3 sequence: CATSFGLTGELFF. CDR3 in DNA: TGTGCTACCAGTTTTGGCCTGACCGGGGAGCTGTTTTTT. The full variable domain, in which reference TRBV15 and TRBJ2-2 provide the parts outside the CDR3, is DAMVIQNPRYQVTQFGKPVTLSCSQTLNHNVMYWYQQKSSQAPKLLFHYYDKDFNNEADTPDNFQSRRPNTSFCFLDIRSPGLGDTAMYLCATSFGLTGELFFGEGSRLTVL.